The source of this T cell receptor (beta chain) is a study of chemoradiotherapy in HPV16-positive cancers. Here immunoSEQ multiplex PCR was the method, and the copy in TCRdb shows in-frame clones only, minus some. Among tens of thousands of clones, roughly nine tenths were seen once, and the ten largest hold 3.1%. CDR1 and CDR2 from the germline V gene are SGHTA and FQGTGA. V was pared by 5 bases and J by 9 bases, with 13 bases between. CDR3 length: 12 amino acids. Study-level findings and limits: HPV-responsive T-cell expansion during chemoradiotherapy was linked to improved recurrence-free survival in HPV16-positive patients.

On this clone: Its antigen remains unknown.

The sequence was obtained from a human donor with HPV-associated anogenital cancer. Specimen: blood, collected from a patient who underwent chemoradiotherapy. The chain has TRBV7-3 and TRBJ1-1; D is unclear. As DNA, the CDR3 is TGTGCCAGCAGCCCCGCCAGCTACAAAGCTTTCTTT. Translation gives CASSPASYKAFF. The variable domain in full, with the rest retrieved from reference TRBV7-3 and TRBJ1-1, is GAGVSQTPSNKVTEKGKYVELRCDPISGHTALYWYRQSLGQGPEFLIYFQGTGAADDSGLPNDRFFAVRPEGSVSTLKIQRTERGDSAVYLCASSPASYKAFFGQGTRLTVV.